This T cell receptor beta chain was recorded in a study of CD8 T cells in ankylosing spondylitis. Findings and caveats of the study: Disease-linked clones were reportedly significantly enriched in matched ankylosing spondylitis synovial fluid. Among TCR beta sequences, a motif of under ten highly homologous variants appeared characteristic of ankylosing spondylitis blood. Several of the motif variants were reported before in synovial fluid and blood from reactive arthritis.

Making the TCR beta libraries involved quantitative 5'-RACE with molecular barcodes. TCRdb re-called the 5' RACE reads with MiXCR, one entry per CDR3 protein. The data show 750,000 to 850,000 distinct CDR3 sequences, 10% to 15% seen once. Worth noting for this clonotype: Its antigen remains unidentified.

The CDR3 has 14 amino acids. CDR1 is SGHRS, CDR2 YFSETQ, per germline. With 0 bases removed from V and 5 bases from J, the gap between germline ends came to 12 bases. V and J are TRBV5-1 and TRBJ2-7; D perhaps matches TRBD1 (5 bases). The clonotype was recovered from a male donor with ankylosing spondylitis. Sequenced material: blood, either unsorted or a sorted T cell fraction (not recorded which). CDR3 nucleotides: TGCGCCAGCAGCTTGGGACAGATTGGGAACGAGCAGTACTTC. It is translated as CASSLGQIGNEQYF.